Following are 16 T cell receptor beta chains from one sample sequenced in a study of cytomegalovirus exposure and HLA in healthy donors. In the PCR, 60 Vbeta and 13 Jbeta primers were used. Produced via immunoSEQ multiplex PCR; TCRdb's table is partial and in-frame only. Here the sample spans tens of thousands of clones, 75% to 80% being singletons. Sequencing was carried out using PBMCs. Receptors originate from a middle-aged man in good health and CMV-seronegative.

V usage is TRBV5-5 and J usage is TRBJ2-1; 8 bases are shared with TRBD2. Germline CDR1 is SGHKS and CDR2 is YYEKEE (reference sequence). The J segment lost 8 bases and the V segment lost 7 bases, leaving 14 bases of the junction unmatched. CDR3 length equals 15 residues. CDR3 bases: TGTGCCAGCGCCAGGCCGGGACTAGGGTCGGATGAGCAGTTCTTC. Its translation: CASARPGLGSDEQFF. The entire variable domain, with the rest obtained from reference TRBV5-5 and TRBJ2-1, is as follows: DAGVTQSPTHLIKTRGQQVTLRCSPISGHKSVSWYQQVLGQGPQFIFQYYEKEERGRGNFPDRFSARQFPNYSSELNVNALLLGDSALYLCASARPGLGSDEQFFGPGTRLTVL.

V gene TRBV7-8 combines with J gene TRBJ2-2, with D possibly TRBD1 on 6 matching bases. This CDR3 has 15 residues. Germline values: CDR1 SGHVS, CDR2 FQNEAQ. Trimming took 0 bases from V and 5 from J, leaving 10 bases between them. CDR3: CASSLAPRGTGELFF. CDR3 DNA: TGTGCCAGCAGCTTAGCTCCCAGGGGAACCGGGGAGCTGTTTTTT.

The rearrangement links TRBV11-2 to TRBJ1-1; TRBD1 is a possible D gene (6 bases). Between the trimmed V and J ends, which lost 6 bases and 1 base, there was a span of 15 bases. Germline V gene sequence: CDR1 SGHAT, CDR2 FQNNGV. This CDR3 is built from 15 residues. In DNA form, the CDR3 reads TGTGCCAGCAGTCCCCGGGGGGCCTCGAACACTGAAGCTTTCTTT. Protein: CASSPRGASNTEAFF.

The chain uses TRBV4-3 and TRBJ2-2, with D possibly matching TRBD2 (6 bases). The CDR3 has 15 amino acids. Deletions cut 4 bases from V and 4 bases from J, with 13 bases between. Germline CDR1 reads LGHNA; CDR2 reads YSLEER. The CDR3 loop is CASSPRLEGTGELFF. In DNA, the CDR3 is TGCGCCAGCAGCCCCCGACTAGAAGGCACCGGGGAGCTGTTTTTT.

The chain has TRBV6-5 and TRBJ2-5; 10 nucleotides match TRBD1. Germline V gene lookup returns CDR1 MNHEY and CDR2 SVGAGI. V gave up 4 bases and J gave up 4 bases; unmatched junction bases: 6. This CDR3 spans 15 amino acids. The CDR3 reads CASSSTGTGVETQYF. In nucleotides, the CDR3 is TGTGCCAGCAGTTCAACCGGGACAGGGGTAGAGACCCAGTACTTC.

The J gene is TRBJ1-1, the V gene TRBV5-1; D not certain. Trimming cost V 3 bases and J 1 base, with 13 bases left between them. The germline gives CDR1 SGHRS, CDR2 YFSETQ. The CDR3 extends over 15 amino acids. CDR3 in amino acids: CASSSTGSRNTEAFF. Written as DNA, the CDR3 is TGCGCCAGCAGCTCCACGGGATCCCGGAACACTGAAGCTTTCTTT.

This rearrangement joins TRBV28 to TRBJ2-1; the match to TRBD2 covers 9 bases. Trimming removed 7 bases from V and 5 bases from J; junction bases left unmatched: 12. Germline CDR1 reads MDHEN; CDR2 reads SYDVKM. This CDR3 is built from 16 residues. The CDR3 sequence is CASKSPKASGNNEQFF. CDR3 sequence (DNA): TGTGCCAGCAAATCCCCGAAGGCTAGCGGGAACAATGAGCAGTTCTTC. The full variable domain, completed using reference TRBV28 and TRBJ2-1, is DVKVTQSSRYLVKRTGEKVFLECVQDMDHENMFWYRQDPGLGLRLIYFSYDVKMKEKGDIPEGYSVSREKKERFSLILESASTNQTSMYLCASKSPKASGNNEQFFGPGTRLTVL.

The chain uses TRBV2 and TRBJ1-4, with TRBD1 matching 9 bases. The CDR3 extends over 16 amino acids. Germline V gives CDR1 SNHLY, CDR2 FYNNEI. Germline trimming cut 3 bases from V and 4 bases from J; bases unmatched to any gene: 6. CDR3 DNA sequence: TGTGCCAGCAGTGAGGGACAGGGCACCTATAATGAAAAACTGTTTTTT. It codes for CASSEGQGTYNEKLFF.

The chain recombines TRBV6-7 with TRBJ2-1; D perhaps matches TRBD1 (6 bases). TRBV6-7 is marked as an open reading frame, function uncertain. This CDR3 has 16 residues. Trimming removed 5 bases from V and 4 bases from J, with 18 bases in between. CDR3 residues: CASSQLIGTHYNEQFF. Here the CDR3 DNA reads TGTGCCAGCAGTCAGCTTATCGGGACACATTACAATGAGCAGTTCTTC.

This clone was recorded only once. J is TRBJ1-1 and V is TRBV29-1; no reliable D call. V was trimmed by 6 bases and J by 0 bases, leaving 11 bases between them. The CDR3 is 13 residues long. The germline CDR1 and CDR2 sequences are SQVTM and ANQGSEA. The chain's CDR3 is CSVRLAMNTEAFF. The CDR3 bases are TGCAGCGTGAGGTTAGCCATGAACACTGAAGCTTTCTTT.

In DNA form, the CDR3 reads TGTGCCAGCAGCACGGGACAGGGAGCTGAAGCTTTCTTT. Residues: CASSTGQGAEAFF. The chain links TRBV28 to TRBJ1-1; TRBD1 aligns across 9 bases. The ends lost 6 bases at V and 6 bases at J; junction bases unmatched: 5. Germline-derived CDR1 and CDR2 are MDHEN and SYDVKM. The CDR3 is 13 residues long.

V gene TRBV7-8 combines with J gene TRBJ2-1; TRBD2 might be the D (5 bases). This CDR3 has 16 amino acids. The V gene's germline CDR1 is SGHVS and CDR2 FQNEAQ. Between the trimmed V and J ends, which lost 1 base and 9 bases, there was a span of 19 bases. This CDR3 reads CASSLGFGLTSSEQFF. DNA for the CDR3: TGTGCCAGCAGCTTAGGTTTCGGACTCACTAGTAGTGAGCAGTTCTTC.

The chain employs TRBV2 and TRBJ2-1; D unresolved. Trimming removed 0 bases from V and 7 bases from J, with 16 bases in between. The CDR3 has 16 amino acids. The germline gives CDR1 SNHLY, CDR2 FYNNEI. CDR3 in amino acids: CASSEARQTPWNEQFF. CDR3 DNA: TGTGCCAGCAGTGAAGCGCGGCAGACCCCTTGGAATGAGCAGTTCTTC.

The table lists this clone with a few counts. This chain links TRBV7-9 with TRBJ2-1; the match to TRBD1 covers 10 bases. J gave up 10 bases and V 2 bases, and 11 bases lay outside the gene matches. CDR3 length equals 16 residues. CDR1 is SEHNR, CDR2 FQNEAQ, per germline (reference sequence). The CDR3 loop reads CASSLMLGTGAREQFF. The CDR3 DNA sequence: TGTGCCAGCAGCTTAATGCTGGGGACAGGGGCCCGCGAGCAGTTCTTC.

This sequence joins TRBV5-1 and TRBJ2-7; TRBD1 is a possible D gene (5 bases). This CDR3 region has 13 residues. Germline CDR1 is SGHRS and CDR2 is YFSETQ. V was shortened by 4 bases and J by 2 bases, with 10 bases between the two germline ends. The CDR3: CASSAGFTYEQYF. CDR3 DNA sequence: TGCGCCAGCAGCGCAGGGTTTACCTACGAGCAGTACTTC.

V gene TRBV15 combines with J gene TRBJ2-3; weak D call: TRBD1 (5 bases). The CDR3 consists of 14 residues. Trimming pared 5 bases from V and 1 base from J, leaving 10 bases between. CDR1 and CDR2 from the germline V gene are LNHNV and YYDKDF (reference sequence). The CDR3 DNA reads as TGTGCCACCAGCGACCCGACAGGCACAGATACGCAGTATTTT. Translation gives CATSDPTGTDTQYF.